Presented here are 9 T cell receptor beta chains from one specimen sequenced in a study of T cells in Graves' hyperthyroidism and ophthalmopathy (dated by TCRdb to the late 2010s). Library preparation employed multiplex PCR. TCRdb lists the instrument as Illumina HiSeq 2000. The TCR beta CDR3 regions were amplified from the RNA transcripts. For the first round of RT-PCR on the TCR CDR3, the HTBI primer set was used together with the Qiagen OneStep RT-PCR kit. The raw public reads went through TCRdb reprocessing: fastp at Q25, MiXCR clone calling, in-frame beta chains kept. When rows share a CDR3 protein, they turn into one entry using the most common DNA and genes. The table for this sample lists about 570,000 distinct CDR3 sequences; about 45% of them were counted only once. The top ten constitute roughly 20% of the sample. The sample was peripheral blood or thyroid tissue (not recorded which). The receptors stem from an adult woman with Graves' disease, either hyperthyroidism or ophthalmopathy (not recorded which).

There are a few counts of this clonotype. The chain employs TRBV7-2 and TRBJ2-5, with TRBD2 matching 13 bases. V was clipped by 4 bases and J by 4 bases; unmatched bases: 6. The CDR3 contains 16 residues. From germline, CDR1 is SGHTA and CDR2 FQGNSA. Here the CDR3 reads CASSSGLAGDIETQYF. CDR3 DNA sequence: TGTGCCAGCAGCTCCGGACTAGCGGGAGATATAGAGACCCAGTACTTC.

This clonotype was detected a few times. This sequence joins TRBV29-1 and TRBJ2-6, with D unclear. Germline lookup yields CDR1 SQVTM and CDR2 ANQGSEA. The CDR3 length is 14 residues. V was clipped by 2 bases and J by 2 bases, with 7 bases between them. DNA of the CDR3: TGCAGCGTTGAATCGGACCCTGGGGCCAACGTCCTGACTTTC. Its protein is CSVESDPGANVLTF. Variable domain in full (rest from reference TRBV29-1 and TRBJ2-6): SAVISQKPSRDICQRGTSLTIQCQVDSQVTMMFWYRQQPGQSLTLIATANQGSEATYESGFVIDKFPISRPNLTFSTLTVSNMSPEDSSIYLCSVESDPGANVLTFGAGSRLTVL.

V is TRBV10-3 and J is TRBJ1-1, with a possible D match to TRBD1 (6 bases). Germline CDR1 ENHRY, CDR2 SYGVKD. V lost 8 bases and J lost 2, with 12 bases in between. The length of the CDR3 is 13 residues. This chain's CDR3 is CAIRTGFNTEAFF. The CDR3 DNA is TGTGCCATCCGTACAGGGTTCAACACTGAAGCTTTCTTT.

This clonotype was observed at least ten times. V usage is TRBV12-3 or TRBV12-4 and J usage is TRBJ1-4, with TRBD1 as a possible D gene (5 bases). V lost 7 bases, J lost 8 bases, and 17 bases lay in between. The length of the CDR3 is 14 residues. The CDR3 DNA reads as TGTGCCAGCACCTGGGGGGGACTAGGGGAAAAACTGTTTTTT. The encoded protein is CASTWGGLGEKLFF.

This clonotype was counted ten times or more. The chain combines TRBV5-1 with TRBJ2-7; 11 bases align to TRBD2. The CDR3 sequence is 16 residues long. The ends lost 4 bases at V and 2 bases at J; junction bases unmatched: 8. CDR1 SGHRS and CDR2 YFSETQ come from the germline V gene. CDR3 amino acids: CASSPVVAGGTYEQYF. Written as DNA, the CDR3 is TGCGCCAGCAGCCCCGTCGTAGCGGGAGGGACCTACGAGCAGTACTTC.

This clonotype was observed at least ten times. The CDR3 nucleotides read TGCAGTGCTAGACGGACCGCACTAGCGGAAGCTTTCTTT. The encoded protein is CSARRTALAEAFF. V gene TRBV20-1 combines with J gene TRBJ1-1; no clear D. CDR1 DFQATT and CDR2 SNEGSKA come from the germline V gene (reference sequence). This CDR3 has 13 residues. V dropped 2 bases and J dropped 8 bases, with 15 bases sitting between them.

This clonotype was seen many times. V gene TRBV7-9 combines with J gene TRBJ1-2; tentative D call: TRBD1 (6 bases). Germline V gene sequence: CDR1 SEHNR, CDR2 FQNEAQ (reference sequence). V was pared by 5 bases and J by 5 bases, with 18 bases between. The length of the CDR3 is 15 residues. CDR3 nucleotide sequence: TGTGCCAGCAGCCTCGGACAGAAGCTAGTTTATGGCTACACCTTC. Amino acids: CASSLGQKLVYGYTF. Supplemented by reference TRBV7-9 and TRBJ1-2, the full variable domain reads DTGVSQNPRHKITKRGQNVTFRCDPISEHNRLYWYRQTLGQGPEFLTYFQNEAQLEKSRLLSDRFSAERPKGSFSTLEIQRTEQGDSAMYLCASSLGQKLVYGYTFGSGTRLTVV.

This chain connects TRBV6-1 to TRBJ1-1; 7 bases agree with TRBD1. J gave up 3 bases and V 5 bases, and 6 bases lay outside the gene matches. There are 14 residues in the CDR3. The V gene's germline CDR1 is MNHNS and CDR2 SASEGT. The CDR3 spells CASSYPGTDTEAFF. The CDR3 DNA sequence: TGTGCCAGCAGTTATCCTGGGACAGACACTGAAGCTTTCTTT.

This clonotype came up many times. This sequence joins TRBV5-1 and TRBJ2-2; D perhaps matches TRBD2 (5 bases). This CDR3 comprises 14 residues. Trimming pared 4 bases from V and 1 base from J, leaving 8 bases between. Germline loops: CDR1 SGHRS, CDR2 YFSETQ. CDR3 residues: CASSATKNTGELFF. The CDR3 DNA reads as TGCGCCAGCAGCGCGACTAAGAACACCGGGGAGCTGTTTTTT. The whole variable domain, filled in from reference TRBV5-1 and TRBJ2-2, reads KAGVTQTPRYLIKTRGQQVTLSCSPISGHRSVSWYQQTPGQGLQFLFEYFSETQRNKGNFPGRFSGRQFSNSRSEMNVSTLELGDSALYLCASSATKNTGELFFGEGSRLTVL.